This passage covers 20 T cell receptor beta chains from one sample sequenced in a study of graft-versus-host responses after intestinal transplantation. Here immunoSEQ multiplex PCR was the method, and the copy in TCRdb shows in-frame clones only, minus some. The table has under 150,000 clones, approximately 95% seen once. For these receptors, no antigen is known. Material: unstimulated CD8+ T cells sorted from spleen or lymph node cells, obtained before intestinal transplant. Receptors were obtained from a human donor who received an intestinal transplant.

The rearrangement joins TRBV5-1 to TRBJ2-7; 7 nucleotides align to TRBD2. V shed 2 bases, J shed 5 bases, and the junction held 13 bases outside the gene matches. Germline CDR1 and CDR2: SGHRS and YFSETQ. CDR3 length: 16 amino acids. Here the CDR3 reads CASSLRGEVIGDEQYF. Written as DNA, the CDR3 is TGCGCCAGCAGCTTACGGGGGGAGGTTATCGGAGACGAGCAGTACTTC.

The rearrangement uses TRBV30 and TRBJ1-5, with 7 bases fitting TRBD1. The CDR3 is 15 residues long. V was clipped by 2 bases and J by 4 bases; unmatched bases: 8. The germline V gene has CDR1 GTSNPN and CDR2 SVGIG (reference sequence). For the CDR3, the DNA is TGTGCCTGGAGTCCCCCGGGACAGATAAATCAGCCCCAGCATTTT. Its protein product is CAWSPPGQINQPQHF.

The chain has TRBV19 and TRBJ2-7, with 15 bases aligning to TRBD2. The V and J ends lost 5 bases and 1 base, in that order; junction bases with no gene match: 0. This CDR3 has 15 residues. The germline V gene has CDR1 LNHDA and CDR2 SQIVND (reference sequence). The CDR3 sequence: CASSGTSGRSYEQYF. CDR3 DNA sequence: TGTGCCAGTAGTGGGACTAGCGGGAGGTCCTACGAGCAGTACTTC.

CDR3: CASSEARREGYNEQFF. Written as DNA, the CDR3 is TGTGCCAGCAGTGAAGCCCGGCGGGAGGGCTACAATGAGCAGTTCTTC. The genes are TRBV6-1 and TRBJ2-1; 9 bases fit TRBD2. The germline CDR1 and CDR2 sequences are MNHNS and SASEGT. The CDR3 is 16 amino acids. The V and J ends lost 0 bases and 3 bases, in that order; junction bases with no gene match: 3.

The chain uses TRBV4-3 and TRBJ2-3, with TRBD2 as a possible D gene (5 bases). The V and J ends lost 0 bases and 6 bases respectively, with 13 bases between them. CDR3 length: 15 amino acids. The germline V gene has CDR1 LGHNA and CDR2 YSLEER. The CDR3 bases are TGCGCCAGCAGCCAAGATCGGGCCCCGGGGGATACGCAGTATTTT. Residues: CASSQDRAPGDTQYF.

The chain joins TRBV28 to TRBJ1-1, with 10 nucleotides matching TRBD1. The CDR3 runs to 13 residues. Per the germline V gene, CDR1 is MDHEN and CDR2 is SYDVKM. The V and J ends lost 4 bases and 7 bases, in that order; junction bases with no gene match: 3. CDR3 nucleotides: TGTGCCAGCAGTTCCGGGACAGGGGATGAAGCTTTCTTT. Translating gives CASSSGTGDEAFF.

This clone was seen only once. The chain links TRBV30 to TRBJ1-5; D gene unclear. The V gene lost 0 bases and the J gene lost 2 bases, with 8 bases spanning the gap. Germline V gene data show CDR1 as GTSNPN and CDR2 as SVGIG (reference sequence). The CDR3 sequence is 14 residues long. The CDR3 region is CAWSVGGGNQPQHF. CDR3 coding DNA: TGTGCCTGGAGTGTTGGTGGGGGCAATCAGCCCCAGCATTTT. Using reference TRBV30 and TRBJ1-5 for the parts outside the CDR3, the full variable domain is SQTIHQWPATLVQPVGSPLSLECTVEGTSNPNLYWYRQAAGRGLQLLFYSVGIGQISSEVPQNLSASRPQDRQFILSSKKLLLSDSGFYLCAWSVGGGNQPQHFGDGTRLSIL.

This clone was seen once. This rearrangement joins TRBV9 to TRBJ2-1; TRBD2 agrees at 8 bases. This CDR3 spans 16 amino acids. Looked up from germline, CDR1 is SGDLS and CDR2 is YYNGEE. V trimming: 4 bases; J trimming: 6 bases; junction bases outside the gene matches: 12. CDR3 residues: CASSPRGSGIANEQFF. The CDR3 DNA follows: TGTGCCAGCAGCCCTCGAGGTAGCGGGATCGCCAATGAGCAGTTCTTC.

The CDR3 coding sequence is TGTGCCACCAGCAGAGGACTAGCGGATACAACCAATGAGCAGTTCTTC. Translating gives CATSRGLADTTNEQFF. The gene calls are TRBV15 and TRBJ2-1; 9 bases align to TRBD2. The CDR3 contains 16 residues. With V trimmed by 1 base and J by 6 bases, 7 bases remained unmatched. Germline V gene sequence: CDR1 LNHNV, CDR2 YYDKDF (reference sequence).

The rearrangement joins TRBV11-2 to TRBJ2-1; the match to TRBD2 covers 7 bases. The CDR3 is made up of 18 amino acids. CDR1 SGHAT and CDR2 FQNNGV come from the germline V gene. J gave up 0 bases and V 1 base, and 9 bases lay outside the gene matches. The CDR3 here is CASSLGARRESSYNEQFF. CDR3 nucleotide sequence: TGTGCCAGCAGCTTAGGGGCCCGGCGGGAGAGCTCCTACAATGAGCAGTTCTTC.

This clone occurred once. V gene TRBV6-1 combines with J gene TRBJ2-5; perhaps D is TRBD1 or TRBD2 (7 bases each). Germline-derived CDR1 and CDR2 are MNHNS and SASEGT. Trimming took off 0 bases at V and 7 bases at J, with 15 bases between the two ends. The CDR3 has 15 amino acids. CDR3 protein: CASSEARGTDLTQYF. The CDR3 DNA follows: TGTGCCAGCAGTGAAGCGCGGGGGACAGATTTGACCCAGTACTTC.

The J gene is TRBJ2-1, the V gene TRBV7-8, with D possibly matching TRBD2 (6 bases). CDR1 and CDR2 from the germline V gene are SGHVS and FQNEAQ. Trimming left V 5 bases short and J 8 bases short, with 16 bases between. This CDR3 has 14 amino acids. CDR3 coding DNA: TGTGCCAGCAGCCCCTACGGGCCGGGGGATGAGCAGTTCTTC. Translating gives CASSPYGPGDEQFF.

The chain recombines TRBV7-7 with TRBJ1-1; D remains unclear. CDR3 length: 13 residues. V lost 3 bases and J lost 1, with 6 bases in between. Germline-derived CDR1 and CDR2 are SSHAT and FNYEAQ (reference sequence). CDR3 nucleotide sequence: TGTGCCAGCAGCTTCGGCAAGAACACTGAAGCTTTCTTT. It translates to CASSFGKNTEAFF.

In regard to this clone: A junction boundary mismatches the germline segment, possibly from a read error. The genes are TRBV28 and TRBJ1-2; D unresolved. Per the germline V gene, CDR1 is MDHEN and CDR2 is SYDVKM. The CDR3 has 13 residues. The CDR3: CTSRGSSNYGYTF. The CDR3 region has the DNA TGTACCAGCCGCGGAAGCTCTAACTATGGCTACACCTTC.

This clone occurred once. V gene TRBV28 combines with J gene TRBJ2-5; 12 bases are shared with TRBD1. V lost 7 bases and J lost 5; bases outside the gene matches: 5. The germline gives CDR1 MDHEN, CDR2 SYDVKM. This CDR3 is built from 14 residues. CDR3 DNA: TGTGCCAGCACGGGACAGGGGGCGGGGGAGACCCAGTACTTC. Its translation: CASTGQGAGETQYF. Full variable domain (outside the CDR3, taken from reference TRBV28 and TRBJ2-5): DVKVTQSSRYLVKRTGEKVFLECVQDMDHENMFWYRQDPGLGLRLIYFSYDVKMKEKGDIPEGYSVSREKKERFSLILESASTNQTSMYLCASTGQGAGETQYFGPGTRLLVL.

The rearrangement links TRBV19 to TRBJ2-5; weak D call: TRBD2 (5 bases). The end of the DNA fits TRBJ2-7 better, so the J call may be wrong. The CDR3 runs to 17 residues. The germline V gene encodes CDR1 LNHDA and CDR2 SQIVND (reference sequence). The CDR3 sequence is CASSILGGGASDNEQYF. For the CDR3, the DNA is TGTGCCAGTAGTATTCTCGGAGGTGGAGCTTCTGACAACGAGCAGTACTTC.

The chain carries TRBV15 and TRBJ2-7, with TRBD1 as a possible D gene (6 bases). Germline V CDR1 and CDR2: LNHNV, YYDKDF (reference sequence). The CDR3 has 14 amino acids. V lost 3 bases to trimming and J lost 4 bases, with 13 bases between them. The CDR3 reads CATSSPGQSYEQYF. The DNA of the CDR3 is TGTGCCACCAGCAGTCCTGGACAGTCATACGAGCAGTACTTC.

This rearrangement joins TRBV25-1 to TRBJ1-5, with 8 bases matching TRBD1. V lost 7 bases and J lost 6; bases outside the gene matches: 5. Germline V gene data show CDR1 as MGHDK and CDR2 as SYGVNS. The CDR3 contains 13 residues. The CDR3 here is CASTGTGSQPQHF. CDR3 bases: TGTGCCAGCACCGGGACAGGCTCTCAGCCCCAGCATTTT.

CDR3 DNA: TGTGCCAGCAGTTTTGACGGGGGGACTAGCCTCACCTACGAGCAGTACTTC. Its translation is CASSFDGGTSLTYEQYF. This chain links TRBV27 with TRBJ2-7, with 9 bases identical to TRBD2. This CDR3 comprises 17 residues. CDR1 is MNHEY, CDR2 SMNVEV, per germline (reference sequence). After removal of 3 bases from V and 2 bases from J, the junction contained 11 bases not matched to a gene.

This rearrangement joins TRBV15 to TRBJ2-2; D is undetermined. The germline V gene has CDR1 LNHNV and CDR2 YYDKDF (reference sequence). The CDR3 runs to 18 residues. V lost 2 bases and J 0 bases, leaving 16 bases between the germline ends. Here the CDR3 reads CATSRKKTDRANTGELFF. The CDR3 DNA reads TGTGCCACCAGCAGAAAAAAGACCGACCGGGCGAACACCGGGGAGCTGTTTTTT.